The 27 T cell receptor beta chains below were found in one sample sequenced in a study of CD8 T cells in Susac syndrome. Random hexamers primed reverse transcription of 0.5 to 1 ug RNA. TCRdb independently ran MiXCR on the immunoSEQ multiplex PCR reads; one entry per CDR3 protein. The sample yields 140,000 or so distinct CDR3 sequences, roughly 96% seen once. Sequencing was performed on CD4+ T cells from PBMCs. The source is a human donor with multiple sclerosis.

This clonotype appeared a single time. This chain joins TRBV12-3 or TRBV12-4 and TRBJ2-1, with a weak D call TRBD2 (6 bases). CDR3 length: 15 residues. The V and J ends lost 2 bases and 5 bases respectively, with 13 bases between them. Written as DNA, the CDR3 is TGTGCCAGCAGTTTAACCGGGGGAAGACACAATGAGCAGTTCTTC. Protein product: CASSLTGGRHNEQFF.

V gene TRBV12-3 or TRBV12-4 combines with J gene TRBJ2-7, with D perhaps TRBD2 (5 bases). The CDR3 spans 12 residues. V gave up 6 bases and J gave up 6 bases, with 12 bases separating them. In nucleotides, the CDR3 is TGTGCCAGCAGCAGCGGACCGGGCGAGCAGTACTTC. Its protein product is CASSSGPGEQYF.

The chain is built from TRBV30 and TRBJ1-5, with no clear D. The CDR3 spans 11 residues. V lost 5 bases, J lost 5 bases, and 7 bases lay in between. Germline V gives CDR1 GTSNPN, CDR2 SVGIG (reference sequence). The chain's CDR3 is CAWGGHQPQHF. DNA for the CDR3: TGTGCCTGGGGAGGACATCAGCCCCAGCATTTT.

This clonotype was seen a single time. V is TRBV12-3 or TRBV12-4 and J is TRBJ1-1, with D tentatively TRBD1 (6 bases). Trimming left V 5 bases short and J 1 base short, with 8 bases between. The CDR3 has 13 amino acids. CDR3 amino acids: CASSTTGNTEAFF. The CDR3 nucleotides read TGTGCCAGCAGTACGACAGGGAACACTGAAGCTTTCTTT.

The V gene is TRBV12-3 or TRBV12-4, the J gene TRBJ1-3, with no clear D. V was pared by 6 bases and J by 9 bases, with 9 bases between. There are 11 residues in the CDR3. The CDR3 sequence is CASSPQGTIYF. As DNA, the CDR3 is TGTGCCAGCAGCCCTCAAGGCACCATATATTTT.

The V gene is TRBV20-1, the J gene TRBJ2-7; no clear D gene. Germline-derived CDR1 and CDR2 are DFQATT and SNEGSKA (reference sequence). This CDR3 has 13 amino acids. The V end lost 3 bases, the J end lost 7 bases, and 16 bases lay between the germline ends. The CDR3 is CSARSGPQGEQYF. The DNA for the CDR3 is TGCAGTGCTAGGTCCGGGCCCCAAGGGGAGCAGTACTTC.

This chain uses TRBV12-3 or TRBV12-4 with TRBJ1-6, with TRBD1 as a possible D gene (6 bases). The CDR3 has 15 residues. The V end was cut by 2 bases, the J end by 8 bases, with 13 bases between. In DNA, the CDR3 is TGTGCCAGCAGTTTATCACAGGGTGATCATTCACCCCTCCACTTT. Translation gives CASSLSQGDHSPLHF.

The count of this clonotype is one. The V call is TRBV24-1, the J call TRBJ2-7; D is possibly TRBD1 (5 bases). Trimming removed 8 bases from V and 3 bases from J, with 19 bases in between. This CDR3 is built from 15 residues. Germline CDR1 is KGHDR and CDR2 is SFDVKD. This CDR3 reads CATNSGNPRDYEQYF. CDR3 in DNA: TGTGCCACCAATTCAGGGAACCCTAGAGACTACGAGCAGTACTTC.

The V call is TRBV18, the J call TRBJ1-2; D not certain. Germline assignment: CDR1 KGHSH and CDR2 LQKENI. The CDR3 length is 14 residues. V was shortened by 3 bases and J by 5 bases, with 13 bases between the two germline ends. The CDR3 coding sequence is TGTGCCAGCTCACCCGCCGGGAACCCGTATGGCTACACCTTC. Its translation: CASSPAGNPYGYTF.

The chain combines TRBV7-2 with TRBJ1-1, with 11 bases that match TRBD1. The germline CDR1 and CDR2 sequences are SGHTA and FQGNSA. J gave up 4 bases and V 4 bases, and 8 bases lay outside the gene matches. This CDR3 spans 16 amino acids. CDR3 sequence reads: CASSYMDRGRGTEAFF. The DNA for the CDR3 is TGTGCCAGCAGCTATATGGACAGGGGGCGCGGCACTGAAGCTTTCTTT. Full variable domain (rest looked up from reference TRBV7-2 and TRBJ1-1): GAGVSQSPSNKVTEKGKDVELRCDPISGHTALYWYRQSLGQGLEFLIYFQGNSAPDKSGLPSDRFSAERTGGSVSTLTIQRTQQEDSAVYLCASSYMDRGRGTEAFFGQGTRLTVV.

The count of this clonotype is one. The chain uses TRBV5-1 and TRBJ2-1; TRBD2 might be the D (5 bases). The CDR3 consists of 15 residues. V gave up 5 bases and J gave up 0 bases, with 12 bases separating them. Germline CDR1 reads SGHRS; CDR2 reads YFSETQ. DNA of the CDR3: TGCGCCAGCAGTCAGCGGCTCAGCTCCTACAATGAGCAGTTCTTC. It yields the protein CASSQRLSSYNEQFF.

The V call is TRBV30, the J call TRBJ2-3; D might be TRBD2 (5 bases). This CDR3 has 16 residues. In germline, CDR1 is GTSNPN, CDR2 SVGIG (reference sequence). The ends were cut back, 0 bases at V and 2 bases at J, with 15 bases in the middle. The CDR3 sequence: CAWSVLSAGLTDTQYF. Written as DNA, the CDR3 is TGTGCCTGGAGTGTACTGAGCGCAGGACTCACAGATACGCAGTATTTT.

The V call is TRBV7-9, the J call TRBJ2-7; TRBD2 matches at 13 bases. Germline V gene sequence: CDR1 SEHNR, CDR2 FQNEAQ (reference sequence). Unmatched junction bases numbered 4, after V lost 10 bases and J lost 4 bases. The CDR3 covers 13 residues. CDR3 nucleotide sequence: TGTGCCACCGCACTAGCGGGGGGGTACGAGCAGTACTTC. Amino acids: CATALAGGYEQYF.

This chain links TRBV20-1 with TRBJ1-1; 7 nucleotides line up with TRBD1. CDR3 length: 13 residues. The V and J ends lost 6 bases and 4 bases, in that order; junction bases with no gene match: 8. Germline values: CDR1 DFQATT, CDR2 SNEGSKA (reference sequence). The CDR3 DNA follows: TGCAGTGCGCTGAGGGGGCCTGGCACTGAAGCTTTCTTT. This codes for CSALRGPGTEAFF.

This chain uses TRBV20-1 with TRBJ1-1; perhaps TRBD1 as D (5 bases). The germline V gene encodes CDR1 DFQATT and CDR2 SNEGSKA (reference sequence). The CDR3 length is 12 residues. The germline V and J ends were trimmed by 6 bases and 2 bases, with 10 bases remaining between them. CDR3 in amino acids: CSALQANTEAFF. The CDR3 DNA reads TGCAGTGCCCTACAGGCTAACACTGAAGCTTTCTTT.

The chain recombines TRBV12-3 or TRBV12-4 with TRBJ1-2; 7 positions agree with TRBD1. V dropped 6 bases and J dropped 4; count of bases not matched to a gene: 5. The CDR3 spans 13 residues. CDR3 DNA: TGTGCCAGCAGAGCGACAGGGCCCTATGGCTACACCTTC. This encodes CASRATGPYGYTF.

This clonotype has just one count. V usage is TRBV7-3 and J usage is TRBJ2-1; weak D call: TRBD2 (6 bases). The V end was cut by 1 base, the J end by 0 bases, with 13 bases between. CDR3 size: 17 residues. Germline CDR1 SGHTA, CDR2 FQGTGA. As DNA, the CDR3 is TGTGCCAGCAGCTTAATCCCCTCCGGGGGCTCCTACAATGAGCAGTTCTTC. This codes for CASSLIPSGGSYNEQFF. The full variable domain, rest sourced from reference TRBV7-3 and TRBJ2-1, is GAGVSQTPSNKVTEKGKYVELRCDPISGHTALYWYRQSLGQGPEFLIYFQGTGAADDSGLPNDRFFAVRPEGSVSTLKIQRTERGDSAVYLCASSLIPSGGSYNEQFFGPGTRLTVL.

The V gene is TRBV7-2, the J gene TRBJ2-7; TRBD2 aligns across 7 bases. The CDR3 spans 17 residues. The germline V gene encodes CDR1 SGHTA and CDR2 FQGNSA. The J segment lost 0 bases and the V segment lost 5 bases, leaving 13 bases of the junction unmatched. As DNA, the CDR3 is TGTGCCAGCAGCATCCTAAGCGGGGCCTCGTCCTCCTACGAGCAGTACTTC. This gives the protein CASSILSGASSSYEQYF.

This chain uses TRBV12-3 or TRBV12-4 with TRBJ2-7; D remains ambiguous. The CDR3 loop spans 13 amino acids. V dropped 5 bases and J dropped 2 bases, with 10 bases sitting between them. CDR3 in DNA: TGTGCCAGCAGTCCTGGTCCCCCCTACGAGCAGTACTTC. Its translation is CASSPGPPYEQYF.

The chain links TRBV4-3 to TRBJ2-1; 7 bases line up with TRBD2. The CDR3 has 12 amino acids. V was pared by 4 bases and J by 8 bases, with 2 bases of the junction left unmatched. Germline lookup yields CDR1 LGHNA and CDR2 YSLEER. The CDR3 coding sequence is TGCGCCAGCAGCCGGAGCGGGGATGAGCAGTTCTTC. Protein sequence: CASSRSGDEQFF.

This sequence joins TRBV5-1 and TRBJ2-5; 9 bases agree with TRBD1. The CDR3 runs 15 residues. Trimming cost V 4 bases and J 0 bases; bases outside gene matches: 4. Germline values: CDR1 SGHRS, CDR2 YFSETQ. The CDR3 spells CASSRTGANQETQYF. In nucleotides, the CDR3 is TGCGCCAGCAGCCGGACAGGGGCGAACCAAGAGACCCAGTACTTC.

The chain links TRBV29-1 to TRBJ1-1; D is perhaps TRBD1 (5 bases). Per germline, CDR1 SQVTM and CDR2 ANQGSEA. There are 18 residues in the CDR3. The V end lost 5 bases, the J end lost 1 base, and 26 bases lay between the germline ends. As DNA, the CDR3 is TGCAGCGTTAAGGGATTTGGTCCTTTCAGGGATCGGAACACTGAAGCTTTCTTT. This gives the protein CSVKGFGPFRDRNTEAFF.

This sequence joins TRBV9 and TRBJ2-2; D is unresolved. The CDR3 sequence is 13 residues long. Germline CDR1 SGDLS, CDR2 YYNGEE. Trimming removed 0 bases from V and 6 bases from J, with 6 bases in between. The CDR3 loop is CASSVDLSGELFF. DNA for the CDR3: TGTGCCAGCAGCGTAGACCTGTCCGGGGAGCTGTTTTTT.

The sample holds one count of this clonotype. V is TRBV27 and J is TRBJ1-5; tentative D call: TRBD1 (6 bases). This CDR3 has 14 amino acids. Trimming removed 3 bases at V and 3 bases at J, with 9 bases between. CDR1 is MNHEY and CDR2 is SMNVEV in the germline V gene (reference sequence). The CDR3 is CASSFRGANQPQHF. In nucleotides, the CDR3 is TGTGCCAGCAGTTTTCGGGGGGCCAATCAGCCCCAGCATTTT.

This chain links TRBV3-1 with TRBJ2-7; TRBD1 matches 8 bases. The CDR3 covers 14 residues. With 1 base clipped from V and 3 bases from J, the junction kept 2 bases outside the gene matches. The germline V gene encodes CDR1 LGHDT and CDR2 YNNKEL (reference sequence). CDR3 sequence reads: CASSQAQGGYEQYF. For the CDR3, the DNA is TGTGCCAGCAGCCAAGCACAGGGGGGCTACGAGCAGTACTTC.

V usage is TRBV29-1 and J usage is TRBJ1-1; a weak D match, TRBD1 (5 bases). The ends were cut back, 6 bases at V and 5 bases at J, with 16 bases in the middle. Germline CDR1 reads SQVTM; CDR2 reads ANQGSEA. This CDR3 is built from 13 residues. The CDR3 bases are TGCAGCGTAGCATTGGGGGGATGGACTGAAGCTTTCTTT. As protein: CSVALGGWTEAFF.

The chain joins TRBV2 to TRBJ1-6; D is ambiguous. With 6 bases removed from V and 0 bases from J, the gap between germline ends came to 12 bases. The CDR3 length is 16 residues. Per germline, CDR1 SNHLY and CDR2 FYNNEI. In DNA form, the CDR3 reads TGTGCCAGCAGATTGGCAGGTGGCTCCTATAATTCACCCCTCCACTTT. Translated, it gives CASRLAGGSYNSPLHF. Drawing the rest from reference TRBV2 and TRBJ1-6, the complete variable domain is EPEVTQTPSHQVTQMGQEVILRCVPISNHLYFYWYRQILGQKVEFLVSFYNNEISEKSEIFDDQFSVERPDGSNFTLKIRSTKLEDSAMYFCASRLAGGSYNSPLHFGNGTRLTVT.